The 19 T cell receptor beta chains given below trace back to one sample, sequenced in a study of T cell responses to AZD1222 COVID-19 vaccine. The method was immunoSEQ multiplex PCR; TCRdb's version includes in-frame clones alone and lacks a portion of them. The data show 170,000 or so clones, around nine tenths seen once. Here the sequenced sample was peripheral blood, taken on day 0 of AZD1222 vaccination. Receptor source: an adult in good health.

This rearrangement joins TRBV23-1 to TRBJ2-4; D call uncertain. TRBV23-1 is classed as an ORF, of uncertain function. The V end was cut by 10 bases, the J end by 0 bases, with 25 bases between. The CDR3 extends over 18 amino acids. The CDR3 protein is CANPRTKARHIAKNIQYF. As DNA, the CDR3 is TGCGCCAACCCGAGGACCAAAGCGAGGCATATAGCCAAAAACATTCAGTACTTC.

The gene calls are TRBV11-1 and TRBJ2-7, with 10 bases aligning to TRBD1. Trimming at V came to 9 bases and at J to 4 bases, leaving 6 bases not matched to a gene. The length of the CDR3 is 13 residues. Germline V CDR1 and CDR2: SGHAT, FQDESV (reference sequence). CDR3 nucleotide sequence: TGTGCCAGTACGCCGGGACAGGGGTACGAGCAGTACTTC. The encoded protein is CASTPGQGYEQYF.

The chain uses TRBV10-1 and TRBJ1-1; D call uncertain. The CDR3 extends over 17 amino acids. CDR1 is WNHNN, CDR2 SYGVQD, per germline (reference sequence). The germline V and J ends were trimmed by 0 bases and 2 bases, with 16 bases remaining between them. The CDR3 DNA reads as TGCGCCAGCAGTGAGTCGAAGGCAGGACGGGTAAACACTGAAGCTTTCTTT. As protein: CASSESKAGRVNTEAFF.

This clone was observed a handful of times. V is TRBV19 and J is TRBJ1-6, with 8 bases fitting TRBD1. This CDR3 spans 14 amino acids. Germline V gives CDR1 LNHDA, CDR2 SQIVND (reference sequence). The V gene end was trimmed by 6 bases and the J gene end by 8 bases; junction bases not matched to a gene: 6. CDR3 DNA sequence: TGTGCCAGTAGGAAGACAGGGGCGGATTCACCCCTCCACTTT. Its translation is CASRKTGADSPLHF.

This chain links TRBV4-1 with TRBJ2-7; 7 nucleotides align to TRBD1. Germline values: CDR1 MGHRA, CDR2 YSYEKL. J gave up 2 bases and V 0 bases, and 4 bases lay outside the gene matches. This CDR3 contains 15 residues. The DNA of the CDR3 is TGCGCCAGCAGCCAAGAGGGACAGCGTCCCTACGAGCAGTACTTC. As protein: CASSQEGQRPYEQYF.

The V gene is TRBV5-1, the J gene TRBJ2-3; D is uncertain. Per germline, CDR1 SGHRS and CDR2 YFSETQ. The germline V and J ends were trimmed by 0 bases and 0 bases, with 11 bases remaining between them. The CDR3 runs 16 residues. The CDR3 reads CASSLGQVGSTDTQYF. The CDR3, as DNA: TGCGCCAGCAGCTTGGGCCAGGTCGGTAGCACAGATACGCAGTATTTT.

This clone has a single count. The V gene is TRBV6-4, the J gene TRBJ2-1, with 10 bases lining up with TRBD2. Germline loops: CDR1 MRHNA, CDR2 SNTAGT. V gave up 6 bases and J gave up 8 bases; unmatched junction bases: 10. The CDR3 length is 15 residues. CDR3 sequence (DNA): TGTGCCAGCAGCCTGAGACTAGCGGGTGGGGATGAGCAGTTCTTC. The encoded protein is CASSLRLAGGDEQFF.

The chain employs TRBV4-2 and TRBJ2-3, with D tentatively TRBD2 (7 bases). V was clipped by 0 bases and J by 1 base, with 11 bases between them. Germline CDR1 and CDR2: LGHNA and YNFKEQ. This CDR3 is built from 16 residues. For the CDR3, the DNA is TGTGCCAGCAGCCAAGAAGGGGGGGCCGGCACAGATACGCAGTATTTT. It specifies CASSQEGGAGTDTQYF.

CDR3 in amino acids: CASSYLGTGLPYGYTF. DNA of the CDR3: TGTGCCAGCAGTTATTTAGGGACCGGGCTCCCCTATGGCTACACCTTC. V gene TRBV6-5 combines with J gene TRBJ1-2; TRBD1 is a possible D gene (5 bases). Trimming left V 3 bases short and J 4 bases short, with 18 bases between. The CDR3 length is 16 residues. Germline assignment: CDR1 MNHEY and CDR2 SVGAGI.

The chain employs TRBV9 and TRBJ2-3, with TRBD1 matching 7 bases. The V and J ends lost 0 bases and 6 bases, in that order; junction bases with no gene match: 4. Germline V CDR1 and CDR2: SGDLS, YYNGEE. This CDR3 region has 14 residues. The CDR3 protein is CASSVEGAVDTQYF. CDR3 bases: TGTGCCAGCAGCGTAGAGGGGGCGGTGGATACGCAGTATTTT.

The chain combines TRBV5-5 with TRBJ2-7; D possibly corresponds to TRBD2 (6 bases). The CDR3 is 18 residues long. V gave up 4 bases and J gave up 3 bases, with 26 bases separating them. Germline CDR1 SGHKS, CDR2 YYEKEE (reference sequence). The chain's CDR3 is CASSLIWGDGSLDYEQYF. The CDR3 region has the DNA TGTGCCAGCAGCCTGATTTGGGGGGACGGGTCTTTGGACTACGAGCAGTACTTC.

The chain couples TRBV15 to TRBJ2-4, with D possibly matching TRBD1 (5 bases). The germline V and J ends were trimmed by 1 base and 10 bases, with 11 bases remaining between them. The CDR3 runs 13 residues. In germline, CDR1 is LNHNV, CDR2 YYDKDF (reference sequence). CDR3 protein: CATSRGGRGIQYF. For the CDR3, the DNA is TGTGCCACCAGCAGAGGGGGTAGGGGTATTCAGTACTTC.

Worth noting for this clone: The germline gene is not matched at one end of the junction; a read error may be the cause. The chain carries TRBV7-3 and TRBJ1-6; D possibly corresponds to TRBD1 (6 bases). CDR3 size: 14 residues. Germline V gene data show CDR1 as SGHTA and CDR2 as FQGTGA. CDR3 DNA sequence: TGTGCCAGCAGCCTAACAGGGAATAAATCACCCCTCCACTTT. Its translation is CASSLTGNKSPLHF.

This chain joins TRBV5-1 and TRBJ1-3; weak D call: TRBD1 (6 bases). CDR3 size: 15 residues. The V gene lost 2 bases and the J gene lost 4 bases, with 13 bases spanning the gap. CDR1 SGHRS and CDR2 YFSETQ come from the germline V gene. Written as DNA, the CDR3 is TGCGCCAGCAGCTTCGAGCCTACAGGGGGAAACACCATATATTTT. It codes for CASSFEPTGGNTIYF.

CDR3 in DNA: TGTGCCAGCAGCCAGAGGGGTATCTACGAGCAGTACTTC. Encoded protein: CASSQRGIYEQYF. The chain joins TRBV6-5 to TRBJ2-7; D might be TRBD1 or TRBD2, each matching 5 bases. Germline V gives CDR1 MNHEY, CDR2 SVGAGI. There are 13 residues in the CDR3. Between the trimmed V and J ends, which lost 6 bases and 3 bases, there was a span of 12 bases.

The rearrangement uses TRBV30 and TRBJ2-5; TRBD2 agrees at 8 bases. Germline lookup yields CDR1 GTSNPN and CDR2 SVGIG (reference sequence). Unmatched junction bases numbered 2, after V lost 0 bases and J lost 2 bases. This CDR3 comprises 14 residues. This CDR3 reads CAWSVLAGQETQYF. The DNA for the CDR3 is TGTGCCTGGAGTGTGTTAGCGGGGCAAGAGACCCAGTACTTC.

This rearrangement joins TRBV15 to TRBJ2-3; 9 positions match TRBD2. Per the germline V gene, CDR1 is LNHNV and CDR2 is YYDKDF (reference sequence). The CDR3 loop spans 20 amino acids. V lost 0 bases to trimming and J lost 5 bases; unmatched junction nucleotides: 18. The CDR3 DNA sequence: TGTGCCACCAGCAGAGATCTCGGGGCCCAAGGCGGGGGGGCACAAGATACGCAGTATTTT. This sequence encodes CATSRDLGAQGGGAQDTQYF.

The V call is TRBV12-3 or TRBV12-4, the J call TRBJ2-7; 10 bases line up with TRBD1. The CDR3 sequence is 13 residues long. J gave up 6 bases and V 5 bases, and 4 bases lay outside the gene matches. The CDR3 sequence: CASSIGTGVEQYF. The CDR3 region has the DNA TGTGCCAGCAGTATTGGGACAGGGGTCGAGCAGTACTTC.

CDR3 sequence (DNA): TGTGCCAGCAGCCAAGCTGGGGCAGTACGGGAAAAACTGTTTTTT. It specifies CASSQAGAVREKLFF. The rearrangement links TRBV14 to TRBJ1-4, with D maybe TRBD1 (5 bases). There are 15 residues in the CDR3. V was cut by 1 base and J by 8 bases, with 14 bases left in between. Per the germline V gene, CDR1 is SGHDN and CDR2 is FVKESK. Complete variable domain (other parts from reference TRBV14 and TRBJ1-4): EAGVTQFPSHSVIEKGQTVTLRCDPISGHDNLYWYRRVMGKEIKFLLHFVKESKQDESGMPNNRFLAERTGGTYSTLKVQPAELEDSGVYFCASSQAGAVREKLFFGSGTQLSVL.